The source of this TCR beta chain is a study of blood T cell repertoires in COVID-19. CDR3 length: 13 amino acids. The V and J ends lost 6 bases and 3 bases, in that order; junction bases with no gene match: 3. CDR1 is LNHDA, CDR2 SQIVND, per germline (reference sequence). Profiling relied on immunoSEQ multiplex PCR, and the TCRdb table lists in-frame clones only, not all of them. The table lists about 80,000 clones, roughly 77% of them singletons, with 5% to 6% in the top ten. Sequencing was carried out using peripheral blood. The chain has TRBV19 and TRBJ1-1, with 8 bases that match TRBD1. The sequence was collected from a man aged 50-60 years with active or convalescent COVID-19. CDR3 nucleotides: TGTGCCAGTAGAGGGACAGGAGACACTGAAGCTTTCTTT. Its translation: CASRGTGDTEAFF.